This T cell receptor beta chain was found in a study of blood T cell repertoires in COVID-19. Study as a whole: COVID-19 samples from acute and convalescent phases originated in the United States, Italy and Spain. T cells, B-cell-depleted T cells, or PBMCs supplied cDNA or gDNA.

This clone turned up a few times. The CDR3 totals 14 residues. J lost 5 bases, V lost 5 bases, and 8 bases had no gene match. Germline CDR1 is MNHEY and CDR2 is SVGAGI. The assay was immunoSEQ multiplex PCR, and TCRdb's table has in-frame clones only and misses some. The repertoire consists of 200,000 to 250,000 clones, with 85% to 90% occurring once and the leading ten covering 3.5%. The sample comprised PBMCs or T cells enriched from blood (not recorded which). The receptor was isolated from a woman aged 18-29 years in a cohort exposed to, infected with or recovered from COVID-19 (not recorded which). The chain joins TRBV6-5 to TRBJ2-7; 8 nucleotides align to TRBD1. The CDR3 DNA reads as TGTGCCAGCAGTCCCGGACAGGGAAGGGACGAGCAGTACTTC. It codes for CASSPGQGRDEQYF.